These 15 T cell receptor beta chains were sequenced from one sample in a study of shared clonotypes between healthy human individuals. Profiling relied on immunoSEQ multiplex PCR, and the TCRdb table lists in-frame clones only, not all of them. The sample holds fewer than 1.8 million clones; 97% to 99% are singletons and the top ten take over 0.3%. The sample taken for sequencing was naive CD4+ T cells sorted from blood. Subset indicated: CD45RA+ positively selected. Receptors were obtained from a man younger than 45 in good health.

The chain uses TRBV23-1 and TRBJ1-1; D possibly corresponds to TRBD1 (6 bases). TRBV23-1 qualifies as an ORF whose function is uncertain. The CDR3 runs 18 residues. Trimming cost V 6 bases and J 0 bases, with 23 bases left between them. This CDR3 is CASSPSGFRTVMNTEAFF. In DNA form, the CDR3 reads TGCGCCAGCAGCCCGTCCGGATTCAGGACAGTTATGAACACTGAAGCTTTCTTT.

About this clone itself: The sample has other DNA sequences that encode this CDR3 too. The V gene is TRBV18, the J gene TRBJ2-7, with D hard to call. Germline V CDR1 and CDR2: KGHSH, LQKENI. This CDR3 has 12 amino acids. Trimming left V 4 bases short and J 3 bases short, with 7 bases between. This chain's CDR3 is CASSRRNYEQYF. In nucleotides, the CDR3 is TGTGCCAGCTCACGACGGAACTACGAGCAGTACTTC.

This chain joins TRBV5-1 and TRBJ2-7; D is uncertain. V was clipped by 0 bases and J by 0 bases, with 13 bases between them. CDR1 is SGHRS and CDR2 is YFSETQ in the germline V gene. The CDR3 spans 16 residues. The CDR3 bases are TGCGCCAGCAGCTTGGAGCCCGTAGCAATCTCCTACGAGCAGTACTTC. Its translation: CASSLEPVAISYEQYF.

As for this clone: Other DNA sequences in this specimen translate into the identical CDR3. Written as DNA, the CDR3 is TGTGCCAGCAGTTTACGTGGGGGGACTAATGAAAAACTGTTTTTT. This codes for CASSLRGGTNEKLFF. The chain joins TRBV28 to TRBJ1-4; possibly TRBD1 for D (5 bases). The germline V gene has CDR1 MDHEN and CDR2 SYDVKM. V was pared by 2 bases and J by 2 bases, with 9 bases between. The CDR3 runs to 15 residues.

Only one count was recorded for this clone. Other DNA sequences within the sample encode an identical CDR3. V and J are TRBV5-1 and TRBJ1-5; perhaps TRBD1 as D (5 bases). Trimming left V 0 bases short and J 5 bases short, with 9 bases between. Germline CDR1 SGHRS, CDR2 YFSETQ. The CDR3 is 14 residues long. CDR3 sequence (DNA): TGCGCCAGCAGCTTGGGGGACGCTGATCAGCCCCAGCATTTT. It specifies CASSLGDADQPQHF. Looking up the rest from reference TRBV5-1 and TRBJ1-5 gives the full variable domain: KAGVTQTPRYLIKTRGQQVTLSCSPISGHRSVSWYQQTPGQGLQFLFEYFSETQRNKGNFPGRFSGRQFSNSRSEMNVSTLELGDSALYLCASSLGDADQPQHFGDGTRLSIL.

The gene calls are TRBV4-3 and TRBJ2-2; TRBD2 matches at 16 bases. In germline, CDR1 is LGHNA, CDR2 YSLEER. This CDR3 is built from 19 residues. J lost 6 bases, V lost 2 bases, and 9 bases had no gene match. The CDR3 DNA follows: TGCGCCAGCAGCCAATCGGGACTAGCGGGAGGGCCCCGACCCGGGGAGCTGTTTTTT. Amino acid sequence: CASSQSGLAGGPRPGELFF.

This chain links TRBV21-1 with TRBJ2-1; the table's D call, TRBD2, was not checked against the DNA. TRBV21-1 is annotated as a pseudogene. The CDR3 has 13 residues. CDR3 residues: CASSKRDGYEQFF. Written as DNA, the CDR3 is TGTGCCAGCAGCAAGCGGGATGGCTATGAGCAGTTCTTC.

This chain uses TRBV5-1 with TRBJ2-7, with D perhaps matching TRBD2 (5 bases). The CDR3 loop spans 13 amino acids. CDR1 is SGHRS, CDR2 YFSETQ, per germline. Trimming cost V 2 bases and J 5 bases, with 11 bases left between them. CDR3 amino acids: CASSLPGTDEQYF. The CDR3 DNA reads TGCGCCAGCAGCTTACCGGGAACCGACGAGCAGTACTTC.

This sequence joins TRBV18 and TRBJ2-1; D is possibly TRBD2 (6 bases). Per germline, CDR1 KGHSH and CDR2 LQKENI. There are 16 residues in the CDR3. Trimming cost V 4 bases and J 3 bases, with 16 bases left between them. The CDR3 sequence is CASSLQLADLYNEQFF. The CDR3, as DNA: TGTGCCAGCTCACTACAACTAGCAGACCTCTACAATGAGCAGTTCTTC.

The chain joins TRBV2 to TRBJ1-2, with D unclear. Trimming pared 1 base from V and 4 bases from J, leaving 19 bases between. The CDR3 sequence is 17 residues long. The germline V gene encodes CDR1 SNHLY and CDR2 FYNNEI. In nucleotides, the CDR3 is TGTGCCAGCAGTGAAGTTCCGCAGGAGCTCAATTCCTATGGCTACACCTTC. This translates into CASSEVPQELNSYGYTF.

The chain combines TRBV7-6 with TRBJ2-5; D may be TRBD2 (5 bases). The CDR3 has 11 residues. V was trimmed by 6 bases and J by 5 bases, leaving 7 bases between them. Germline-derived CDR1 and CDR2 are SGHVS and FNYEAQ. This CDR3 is CASRTGETQYF. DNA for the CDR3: TGTGCCAGCAGAACGGGGGAGACCCAGTACTTC.

CDR3 amino acids: CASRGGSSGSGTYNEQFF. CDR3 nucleotide sequence: TGTGCCAGTAGGGGCGGGAGTAGCGGGAGCGGGACCTACAATGAGCAGTTCTTC. The chain links TRBV19 to TRBJ2-1, with 9 bases lining up with TRBD2. The CDR3 has 18 residues. Germline CDR1 and CDR2: LNHDA and SQIVND (reference sequence). J lost 2 bases, V lost 6 bases, and 14 bases had no gene match.

The CDR3 sequence: CASSSSSGRSDTQYF. The DNA for the CDR3 is TGTGCCAGCAGCTCATCTAGCGGGAGATCAGATACGCAGTATTTT. V usage is TRBV5-4 and J usage is TRBJ2-3, with 10 positions matching TRBD2. The CDR3 loop spans 15 amino acids. Germline V lookup: CDR1 SGHNT, CDR2 YYREEE (reference sequence). The trim removed 3 bases at V and 4 bases at J, leaving 5 bases unmatched.

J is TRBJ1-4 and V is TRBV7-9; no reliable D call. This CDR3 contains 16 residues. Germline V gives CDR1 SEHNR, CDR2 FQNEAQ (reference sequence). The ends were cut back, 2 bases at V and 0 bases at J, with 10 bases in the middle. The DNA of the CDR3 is TGTGCCAGCAGCTTAATGGCAACACCAACTAATGAAAAACTGTTTTTT. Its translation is CASSLMATPTNEKLFF.

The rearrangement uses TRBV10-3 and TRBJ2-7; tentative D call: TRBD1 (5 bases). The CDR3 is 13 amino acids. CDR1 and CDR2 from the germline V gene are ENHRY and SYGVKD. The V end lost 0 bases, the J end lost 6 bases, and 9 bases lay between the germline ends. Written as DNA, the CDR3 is TGTGCCATCAGTGAGTCAGGGGCAGGCGAGCAGTACTTC. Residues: CAISESGAGEQYF.